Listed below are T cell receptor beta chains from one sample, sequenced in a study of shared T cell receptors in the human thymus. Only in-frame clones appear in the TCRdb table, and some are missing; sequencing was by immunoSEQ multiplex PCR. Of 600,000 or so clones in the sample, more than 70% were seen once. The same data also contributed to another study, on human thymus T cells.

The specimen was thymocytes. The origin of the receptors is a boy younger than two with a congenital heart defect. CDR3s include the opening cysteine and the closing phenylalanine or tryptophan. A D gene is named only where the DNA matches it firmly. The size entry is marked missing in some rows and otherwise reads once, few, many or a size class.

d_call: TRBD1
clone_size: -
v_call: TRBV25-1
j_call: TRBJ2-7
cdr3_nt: TGTGCCAGCAGTGCGGGACAGATTAAGCAGTACTTC
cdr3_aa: CASSAGQIKQYF

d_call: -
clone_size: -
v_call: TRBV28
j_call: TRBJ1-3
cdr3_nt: TGTGCCAGCAATACTTGCCCCCGGGACACACTCTCTGGAAACACCATATATTTT
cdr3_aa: CASNTCPRDTLSGNTIYF

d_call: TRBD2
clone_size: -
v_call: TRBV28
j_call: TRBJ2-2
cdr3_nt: TGTGCCAGCAGTCCACTCCGGACTAGCGGGGGCACCGGGGAGCTGTTTTTT
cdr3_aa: CASSPLRTSGGTGELFF

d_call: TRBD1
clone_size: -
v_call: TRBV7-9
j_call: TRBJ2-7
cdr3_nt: TGTGCCAGCAGCCCACATAGGGGGGGACAGGGAGATCCCTACGAGCAGTACTTC
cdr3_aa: CASSPHRGGQGDPYEQYF

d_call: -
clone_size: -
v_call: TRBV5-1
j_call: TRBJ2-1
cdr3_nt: TGCGCCAGCAGCTTTGGGGGGGGCCACCCTTTAAGCTCCTACAATGAGCAGTTCTTC
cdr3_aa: CASSFGGGHPLSSYNEQFF

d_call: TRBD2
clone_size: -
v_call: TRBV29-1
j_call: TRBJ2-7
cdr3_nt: TGCAGCATTAAGAGACTAGCGGGAGAGATGGGGGAGCAGTACTTC
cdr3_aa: CSIKRLAGEMGEQYF

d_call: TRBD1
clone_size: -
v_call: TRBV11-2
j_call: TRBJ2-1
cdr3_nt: TGTGCCAGCAGCCTCAATGCCGGGACAGTCGTAGGGCAGTTCTTC
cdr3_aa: CASSLNAGTVVGQFF

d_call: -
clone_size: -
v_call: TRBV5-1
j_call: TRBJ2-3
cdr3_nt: TGCGCCAGCAGCCCCAGGGGGGATTTTGATACGCAGTATTTT
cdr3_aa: CASSPRGDFDTQYF

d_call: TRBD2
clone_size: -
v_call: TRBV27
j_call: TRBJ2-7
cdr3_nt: TGTGCCAGCAGAAAAGCGGGGGGCAGCTCCTACGAGCAGTACTTC
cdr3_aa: CASRKAGGSSYEQYF

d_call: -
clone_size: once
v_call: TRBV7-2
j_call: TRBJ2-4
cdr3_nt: TGTGCCAGCAGCGATTTCACACGGAGCCTAGCCAAAAACATTCAGTACTTC
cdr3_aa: CASSDFTRSLAKNIQYF

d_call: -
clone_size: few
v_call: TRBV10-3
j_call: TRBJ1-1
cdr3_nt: TGTGCCATCAGTGAGTCGAGGCAGGGGCAGAACACTGAAGCTTTCTTT
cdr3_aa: CAISESRQGQNTEAFF

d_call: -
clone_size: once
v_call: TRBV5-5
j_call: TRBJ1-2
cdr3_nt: TGTGCCAGCAGCAAAACGGGTACACCGCCTAACTATGGCTACACCTTC
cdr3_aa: CASSKTGTPPNYGYTF

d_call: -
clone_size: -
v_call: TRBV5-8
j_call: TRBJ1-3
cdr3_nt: TGTGCCAGCAGCCCGTATCAGGGGACGAGGGGAAACACCATATATTTT
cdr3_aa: CASSPYQGTRGNTIYF

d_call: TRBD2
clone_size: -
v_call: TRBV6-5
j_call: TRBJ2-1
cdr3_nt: TGTGCCAGCAGTTACTCGGTCTGGGGGGGTTACAATGAGCAGTTCTTC
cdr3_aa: CASSYSVWGGYNEQFF

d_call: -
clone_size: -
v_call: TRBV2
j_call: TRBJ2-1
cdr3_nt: TGTGCCAGCAGTGAAGATTCAGGGGATTACAATGAGCAGTTCTTC
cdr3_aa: CASSEDSGDYNEQFF

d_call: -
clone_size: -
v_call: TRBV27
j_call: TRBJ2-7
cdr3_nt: TGTGCCAGCAGGACTGCGGGACAGAGCTCCTACGAGCAGTACTTC
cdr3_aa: CASRTAGQSSYEQYF

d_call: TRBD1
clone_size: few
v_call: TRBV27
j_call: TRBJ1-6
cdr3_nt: TGTGCCAGCACTTTACAGACAGGGGCGCCTAATTCACCCCTCCACTTT
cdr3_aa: CASTLQTGAPNSPLHF

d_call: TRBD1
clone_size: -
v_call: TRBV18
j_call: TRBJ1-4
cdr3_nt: TGTGCCAGCTCAACTCGGACAGGGAGTAATGAAAAACTGTTTTTT
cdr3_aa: CASSTRTGSNEKLFF

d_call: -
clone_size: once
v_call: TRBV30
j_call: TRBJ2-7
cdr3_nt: TGTGCCTGGAGCCCACGCGGAGAGGAGCAGTACTTC
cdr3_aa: CAWSPRGEEQYF

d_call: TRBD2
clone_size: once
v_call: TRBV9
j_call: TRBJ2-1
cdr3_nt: TGTGCCAGCAGCGCCGGGACTAGCGAAGGCGCCTACAATGAGCAGTTCTTC
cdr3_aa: CASSAGTSEGAYNEQFF

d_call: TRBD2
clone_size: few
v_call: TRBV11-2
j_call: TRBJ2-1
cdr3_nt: TGTGCCAGCAGTGTGGGGCTAGCGGGAGCATACAATGAGCAGTTCTTC
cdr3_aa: CASSVGLAGAYNEQFF

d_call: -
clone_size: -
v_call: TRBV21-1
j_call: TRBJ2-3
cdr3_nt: TGTGCCAACGACCGGGGGACTAGCGGGAGGGCCCGGACAGATACGCAGTATTTT
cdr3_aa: CANDRGTSGRARTDTQYF

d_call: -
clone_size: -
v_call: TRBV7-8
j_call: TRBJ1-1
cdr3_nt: TGTGCCAGCAGCTTCAACGCCGGCAGGACTGAAGCTTTCTTT
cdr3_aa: CASSFNAGRTEAFF

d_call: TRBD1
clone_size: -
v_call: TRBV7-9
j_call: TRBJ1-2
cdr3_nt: TGTGCCAGCAGCTTCATACCGGTCAACAGGGGAATTCATGATGGCTACACCTTC
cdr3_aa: CASSFIPVNRGIHDGYTF

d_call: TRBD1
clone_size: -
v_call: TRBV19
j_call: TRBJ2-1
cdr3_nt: TGTGCCAGTAGTAGCGGACAGGGGGTGACCTACAATGAGCAGTTCTTC
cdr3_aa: CASSSGQGVTYNEQFF

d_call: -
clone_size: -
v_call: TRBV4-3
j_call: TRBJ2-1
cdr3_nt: TGCGCCAGCAGCCAAGTTAGGCAGGGAACCTACAATGAGCAGTTCTTC
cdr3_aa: CASSQVRQGTYNEQFF

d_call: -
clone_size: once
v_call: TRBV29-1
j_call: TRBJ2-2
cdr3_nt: TGCAGCACCGCGGACTTCACCGGGGAGCTGTTTTTT
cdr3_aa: CSTADFTGELFF

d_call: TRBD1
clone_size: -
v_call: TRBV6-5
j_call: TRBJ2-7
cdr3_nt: TGTGCCAGCGGATCACAGGGGTTGTACTTC
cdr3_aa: CASGSQGLYF

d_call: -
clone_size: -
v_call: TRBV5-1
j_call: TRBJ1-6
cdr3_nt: TGCGCCAGCAGCTTATCCGGGACATCGAGCTCCTATAATTCACCCCTCCACTTT
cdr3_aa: CASSLSGTSSSYNSPLHF

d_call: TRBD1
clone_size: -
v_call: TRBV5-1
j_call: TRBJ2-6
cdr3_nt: TGCGCCAGCAGCTCCCCCCGACAGGGGCCGAGCTCTGGGGCCAACGTCCTGACTTTC
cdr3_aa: CASSSPRQGPSSGANVLTF